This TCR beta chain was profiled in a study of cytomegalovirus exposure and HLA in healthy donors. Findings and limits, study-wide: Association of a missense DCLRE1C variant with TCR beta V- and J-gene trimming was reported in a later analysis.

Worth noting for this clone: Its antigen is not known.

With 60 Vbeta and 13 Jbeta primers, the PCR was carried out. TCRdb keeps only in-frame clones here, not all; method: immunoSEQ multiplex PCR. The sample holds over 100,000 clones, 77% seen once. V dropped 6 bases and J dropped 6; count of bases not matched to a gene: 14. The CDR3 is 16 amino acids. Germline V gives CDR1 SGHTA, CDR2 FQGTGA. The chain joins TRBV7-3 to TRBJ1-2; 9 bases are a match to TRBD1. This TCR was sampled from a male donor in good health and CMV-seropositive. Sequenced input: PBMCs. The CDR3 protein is CASSLTGGTGRDGYTF. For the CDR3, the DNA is TGTGCCAGCAGTCTAACCGGGGGGACAGGGAGGGATGGCTACACCTTC. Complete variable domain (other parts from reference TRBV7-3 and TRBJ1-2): GAGVSQTPSNKVTEKGKYVELRCDPISGHTALYWYRQSLGQGPEFLIYFQGTGAADDSGLPNDRFFAVRPEGSVSTLKIQRTERGDSAVYLCASSLTGGTGRDGYTFGSGTRLTVV.